Listed here are 17 T cell receptor beta chains from one sample, sequenced in a study of blood T cell repertoires in COVID-19. Generated by immunoSEQ multiplex PCR, the TCRdb table keeps only in-frame clones and is missing some. Of about 300,000 clones listed, 85% to 90% were seen once; the top ten hold approximately 2%. Input material: peripheral blood. The receptors come from a woman aged 30 to 39 with COVID-19, enrolled during active disease.

This clone came up a few times. J is TRBJ1-5 and V is TRBV28; 9 positions agree with TRBD1. The CDR3 extends over 18 amino acids. Germline V gene data show CDR1 as MDHEN and CDR2 as SYDVKM. V dropped 5 bases and J dropped 0; count of bases not matched to a gene: 11. CDR3 nucleotide sequence: TGTGCCAGCAGTCTCGGGACAGGGCCAAATTATAGCAATCAGCCCCAGCATTTT. Its protein is CASSLGTGPNYSNQPQHF.

This sequence joins TRBV10-2 and TRBJ1-4; D is unresolved. Per germline, CDR1 WSHSY and CDR2 SAAADI. The CDR3 is made up of 14 amino acids. The ends were cut back, 2 bases at V and 8 bases at J, with 12 bases in the middle. CDR3 sequence: CASSEEGEEEKLFF. The CDR3 nucleotides are TGCGCCAGCAGTGAGGAGGGTGAGGAAGAAAAACTGTTTTTT.

The CDR3 nucleotides read TGTGCCATTACGGAGGGTCGAACTGAAGCTTTCTTT. Its protein is CAITEGRTEAFF. V is TRBV10-3 and J is TRBJ1-1; D is uncertain. The CDR3 extends over 12 amino acids. CDR1 is ENHRY and CDR2 is SYGVKD in the germline V gene. Trimming removed 9 bases at V and 5 bases at J, with 13 bases between.

The chain is built from TRBV9 and TRBJ2-4, with 11 nucleotides matching TRBD1. The V segment lost 3 bases and the J segment 7 bases; nucleotides outside the gene matches: 15. Germline CDR1 and CDR2: SGDLS and YYNGEE. This CDR3 contains 18 residues. For the CDR3, the DNA is TGTGCCAGCAGCGCCTCTATAACGGACAGGGGGCGAGGGAACATTCAGTACTTC. This codes for CASSASITDRGRGNIQYF. Full variable domain (outside the CDR3, taken from reference TRBV9 and TRBJ2-4): DSGVTQTPKHLITATGQRVTLRCSPRSGDLSVYWYQQSLDQGLQFLIQYYNGEERAKGNILERFSAQQFPDLHSELNLSSLELGDSALYFCASSASITDRGRGNIQYFGAGTRLSVL.

This clone was found a few times. The V call is TRBV5-8, the J call TRBJ2-7, with D possibly TRBD2 on 5 matching bases. Germline V gene sequence: CDR1 SGHTS, CDR2 YDEGEE. The CDR3 totals 12 residues. Trimming removed 4 bases at V and 4 bases at J, with 9 bases between. The CDR3 DNA sequence: TGTGCCAGCAGCCGACTAAAATACGAGCAGTACGTC. Translation gives CASSRLKYEQYV.

This clone was detected a few times. The chain joins TRBV4-3 to TRBJ1-1; 9 bases map to TRBD1. Losses at the gene ends were 5 bases for V and 5 bases for J; bases not matched to a gene: 9. This CDR3 is built from 15 residues. From germline, CDR1 is LGHNA and CDR2 YSLEER. CDR3 sequence reads: CASSKGTGWGTEAFF. The CDR3 DNA sequence: TGCGCCAGCAGCAAGGGGACAGGGTGGGGTACTGAAGCTTTCTTT.

The V call is TRBV12-5, the J call TRBJ2-7; D possibly corresponds to TRBD2 (6 bases). CDR1 LGHNT and CDR2 FRNRAP come from the germline V gene. The CDR3 has 14 residues. V gave up 4 bases and J gave up 0 bases, with 10 bases separating them. The DNA for the CDR3 is TGTGCTAGTGGTTCAGGGAGGAGCTCCTACGAGCAGTACTTC. It encodes CASGSGRSSYEQYF.

The V call is TRBV27, the J call TRBJ2-3; TRBD1 aligns across 9 bases. CDR3 length equals 15 residues. With 6 bases clipped from V and 4 bases from J, the junction kept 8 bases outside the gene matches. Germline V CDR1 and CDR2: MNHEY, SMNVEV (reference sequence). The CDR3 DNA sequence: TGTGCCAGCAGCTTGACAGGGGGTCGTGCAGATACGCAGTATTTT. Translation gives CASSLTGGRADTQYF.

The gene calls are TRBV18 and TRBJ2-3; D possibly corresponds to TRBD1 (5 bases). CDR3 length equals 16 residues. The V and J ends lost 0 bases and 0 bases respectively, with 10 bases between them. Germline V gene lookup returns CDR1 KGHSH and CDR2 LQKENI. The CDR3, as DNA: TGTGCCAGCTCACCACCCGGCAGGGCCAGCACAGATACGCAGTATTTT. It yields the protein CASSPPGRASTDTQYF.

CDR3 coding DNA: TGCGCCAGCAGCCAGCAACAGGGGGCGAGCACTGAAGCTTTCTTT. Its protein product is CASSQQQGASTEAFF. The gene calls are TRBV4-1 and TRBJ1-1; 9 bases map to TRBD1. Germline loops: CDR1 MGHRA, CDR2 YSYEKL. V was pared by 3 bases and J by 4 bases, with 6 bases of the junction left unmatched. The CDR3 extends over 15 amino acids.

The chain is built from TRBV4-3 and TRBJ1-1; weak D call: TRBD1 (6 bases). Germline V gene lookup returns CDR1 LGHNA and CDR2 YSLEER. This CDR3 has 14 residues. Trimming removed 0 bases from V and 6 bases from J, with 11 bases in between. CDR3 protein: CASSQEDSDAEAFF. The CDR3 region has the DNA TGCGCCAGCAGCCAAGAGGACAGTGACGCTGAAGCTTTCTTT.

This clone was found once. The rearrangement uses TRBV9 and TRBJ2-3; 9 nucleotides line up with TRBD2. There are 16 residues in the CDR3. Per germline, CDR1 SGDLS and CDR2 YYNGEE. V was clipped by 0 bases and J by 3 bases; unmatched bases: 5. The CDR3 nucleotides read TGTGCCAGCAGCGTAGGCGGGGGGGCCTCGACAGATACGCAGTATTTT. Translating it yields CASSVGGGASTDTQYF.

This sequence joins TRBV7-9 and TRBJ2-3; D may be TRBD1 (6 bases). Germline assignment: CDR1 SEHNR and CDR2 FQNEAQ (reference sequence). The CDR3 contains 18 residues. V lost 2 bases and J 2 bases, leaving 20 bases between the germline ends. The CDR3 nucleotides read TGTGCCAGCAGCTTATTAGGACAGATTAAGATGCTCACAGATACGCAGTATTTT. Its translation is CASSLLGQIKMLTDTQYF.

The chain couples TRBV11-3 to TRBJ2-5; no clear D. Per the germline V gene, CDR1 is SGHNT and CDR2 is YENEEA. This CDR3 contains 12 residues. V lost 6 bases, J lost 1 base, and 6 bases lay in between. The CDR3 here is CASRSFQETQYF. CDR3 nucleotides: TGTGCCAGCAGGTCCTTCCAAGAGACCCAGTACTTC.

The V and J genes are TRBV19 and TRBJ1-5; D is uncertain. The CDR3 contains 15 residues. CDR1 is LNHDA and CDR2 is SQIVND in the germline V gene (reference sequence). Trimming took off 3 bases at V and 0 bases at J, with 9 bases between the two ends. The CDR3 DNA sequence: TGTGCCAGTAGTATGGCAGGTTATAGCAATCAGCCCCAGCATTTT. Translated, it gives CASSMAGYSNQPQHF.

This chain connects TRBV6-2 or TRBV6-3 to TRBJ2-2; D perhaps matches TRBD2 (5 bases). Trimming cost V 2 bases and J 6 bases, with 10 bases left between them. The CDR3 is 14 residues long. Germline-derived CDR1 and CDR2 are MNHEY and SVGEGT. CDR3 residues: CASSYATMAGELFF. CDR3 DNA sequence: TGTGCCAGCAGTTACGCGACTATGGCCGGGGAGCTGTTTTTT.

The chain combines TRBV9 with TRBJ2-3, with TRBD1 as a possible D gene (7 bases). V was trimmed by 2 bases and J by 7 bases, leaving 20 bases between them. Germline values: CDR1 SGDLS, CDR2 YYNGEE. The CDR3 extends over 16 amino acids. For the CDR3, the DNA is TGTGCCAGCAGCGTTCGTGCCCAGGGGGGAGACAATACGCAGTATTTT. This sequence encodes CASSVRAQGGDNTQYF.